This T cell receptor beta chain was obtained from a study of post-analysis software for immune sequencing data. Study overall: The disease courses spanned relapsing-remitting, secondary progressive and progressive-relapsing forms of multiple sclerosis.

Unique molecular identifiers were present in the TCR beta cDNA libraries. When about 0.85 to 11 million T cells were used, they gave about 490,000 cDNA molecules. TCRdb fed the PCR reads into MiXCR, producing one record per CDR3 protein. The repertoire holds about 800,000 distinct CDR3 sequences, with around 27% as singletons. With regard to this clonotype: Antigen specificity is unknown.

This CDR3 is built from 12 residues. CDR1 and CDR2 (germline): LNHNV, YYDKDF (reference sequence). The ends lost 8 bases at V and 7 bases at J; junction bases unmatched: 6. General study points: TRBV5-6, TRBV5-1 and TRBV20-1 were among about 5 TRBV segments more frequent in patients than controls. Multiple sclerosis patients had significantly lower normalized Chao1 diversity than controls. By F measure, strong co-clustering occurred among samples prepared in the same batch.

This TCR was sampled from a girl aged 5 to 17 with multiple sclerosis. The specimen sequenced was blood. This chain connects TRBV15 to TRBJ1-2; 8 bases match TRBD1. This chain's CDR3 is CATPNGQGGYTF. The CDR3 DNA follows: TGTGCCACCCCAAACGGACAGGGTGGCTACACCTTC.